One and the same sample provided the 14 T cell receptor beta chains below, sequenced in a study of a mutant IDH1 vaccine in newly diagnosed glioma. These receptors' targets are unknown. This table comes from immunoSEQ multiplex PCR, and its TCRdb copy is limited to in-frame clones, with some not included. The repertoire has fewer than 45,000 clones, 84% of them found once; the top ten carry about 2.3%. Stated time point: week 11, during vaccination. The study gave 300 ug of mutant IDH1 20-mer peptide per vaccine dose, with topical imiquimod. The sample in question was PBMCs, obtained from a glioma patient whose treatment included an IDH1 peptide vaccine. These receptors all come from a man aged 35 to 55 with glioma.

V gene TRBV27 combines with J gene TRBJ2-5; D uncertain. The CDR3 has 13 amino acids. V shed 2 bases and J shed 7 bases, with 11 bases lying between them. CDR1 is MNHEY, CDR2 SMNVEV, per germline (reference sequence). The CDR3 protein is CASSLVDSSTQYF. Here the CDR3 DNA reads TGTGCCAGCAGTTTAGTTGATTCTTCGACCCAGTACTTC.

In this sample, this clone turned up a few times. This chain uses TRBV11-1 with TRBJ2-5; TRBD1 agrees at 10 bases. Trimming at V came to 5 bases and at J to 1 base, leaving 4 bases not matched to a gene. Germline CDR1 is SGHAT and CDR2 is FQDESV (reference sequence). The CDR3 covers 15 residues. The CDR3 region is CASSRGQGIQETQYF. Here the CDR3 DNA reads TGTGCCAGCAGCCGGGGACAGGGGATCCAAGAGACCCAGTACTTC.

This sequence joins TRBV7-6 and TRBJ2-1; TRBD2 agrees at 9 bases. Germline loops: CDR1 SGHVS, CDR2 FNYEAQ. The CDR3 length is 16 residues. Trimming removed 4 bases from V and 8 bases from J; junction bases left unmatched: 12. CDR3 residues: CASSSPSGIGGDEQFF. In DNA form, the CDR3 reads TGTGCCAGCAGCTCACCTAGCGGGATTGGGGGCGATGAGCAGTTCTTC.

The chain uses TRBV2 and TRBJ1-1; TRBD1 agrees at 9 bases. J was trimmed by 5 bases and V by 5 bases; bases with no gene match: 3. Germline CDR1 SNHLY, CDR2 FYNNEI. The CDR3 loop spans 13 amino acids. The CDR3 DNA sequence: TGTGCCAGCAGTTATGACAGGGGGACTGAAGCTTTCTTT. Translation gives CASSYDRGTEAFF.

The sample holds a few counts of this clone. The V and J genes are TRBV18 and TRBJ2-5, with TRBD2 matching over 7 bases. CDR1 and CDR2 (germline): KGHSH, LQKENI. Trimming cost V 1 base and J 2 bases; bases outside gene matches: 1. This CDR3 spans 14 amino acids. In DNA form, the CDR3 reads TGTGCCAGCTCACCACAACTAGCGCAAGAGACCCAGTACTTC. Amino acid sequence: CASSPQLAQETQYF.

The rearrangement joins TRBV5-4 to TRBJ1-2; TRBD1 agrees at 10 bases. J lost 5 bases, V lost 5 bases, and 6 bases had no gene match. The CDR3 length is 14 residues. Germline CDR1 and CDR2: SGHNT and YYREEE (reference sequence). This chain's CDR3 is CASRGQGIVYGYTF. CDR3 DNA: TGTGCCAGCAGGGGACAGGGGATTGTTTATGGCTACACCTTC.

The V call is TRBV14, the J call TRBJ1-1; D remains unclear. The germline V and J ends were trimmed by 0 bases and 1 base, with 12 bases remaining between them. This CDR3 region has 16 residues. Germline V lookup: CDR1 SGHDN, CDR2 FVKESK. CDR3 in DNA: TGTGCCAGCAGCCAAGAGTACGCATGGCAGAACACTGAAGCTTTCTTT. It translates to CASSQEYAWQNTEAFF.

CDR3 DNA: TGCGCCAGCAGCTTGCAGCGGGAGCTCACTTACGAGCAGTACTTC. Protein: CASSLQRELTYEQYF. V gene TRBV5-1 combines with J gene TRBJ2-7; 8 bases match TRBD2. Germline CDR1 reads SGHRS; CDR2 reads YFSETQ. The length of the CDR3 is 15 residues. V shed 1 base and J 4 bases; nucleotides not matched to a gene: 7. Full variable domain (missing parts from reference TRBV5-1 and TRBJ2-7): KAGVTQTPRYLIKTRGQQVTLSCSPISGHRSVSWYQQTPGQGLQFLFEYFSETQRNKGNFPGRFSGRQFSNSRSEMNVSTLELGDSALYLCASSLQRELTYEQYFGPGTRLTVT.

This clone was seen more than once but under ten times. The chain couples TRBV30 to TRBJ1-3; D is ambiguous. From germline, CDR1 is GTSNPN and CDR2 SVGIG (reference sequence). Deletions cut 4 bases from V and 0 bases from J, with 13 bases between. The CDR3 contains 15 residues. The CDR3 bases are TGTGCCTGGATCGACCAGGAGCCCTCTGGAAACACCATATATTTT. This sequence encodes CAWIDQEPSGNTIYF.

The CDR3 spells CASGRTSGGGDTQYF. The CDR3 DNA sequence: TGCGCCAGCGGCCGGACTAGCGGAGGGGGCGATACGCAGTATTTT. The chain combines TRBV5-1 with TRBJ2-3; TRBD2 matches 10 bases. V dropped 7 bases and J dropped 6; count of bases not matched to a gene: 11. The CDR3 loop spans 15 amino acids. CDR1 is SGHRS, CDR2 YFSETQ, per germline. Supplemented by reference TRBV5-1 and TRBJ2-3, the full variable domain reads KAGVTQTPRYLIKTRGQQVTLSCSPISGHRSVSWYQQTPGQGLQFLFEYFSETQRNKGNFPGRFSGRQFSNSRSEMNVSTLELGDSALYLCASGRTSGGGDTQYFGPGTRLTVL.

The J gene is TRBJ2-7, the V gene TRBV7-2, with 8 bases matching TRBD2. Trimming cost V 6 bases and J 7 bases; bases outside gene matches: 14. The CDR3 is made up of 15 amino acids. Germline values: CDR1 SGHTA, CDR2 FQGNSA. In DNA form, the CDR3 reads TGTGCCAGCAGTCCGGAGGCTAGCGGGCTCCGGGAGCAGTACTTC. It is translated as CASSPEASGLREQYF.

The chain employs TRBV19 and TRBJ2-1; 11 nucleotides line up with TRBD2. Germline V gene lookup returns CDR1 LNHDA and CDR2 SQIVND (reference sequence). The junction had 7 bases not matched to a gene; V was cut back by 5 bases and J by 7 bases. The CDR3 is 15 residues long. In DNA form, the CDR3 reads TGTGCCAGTAGTCCTCTAGCGGGAGGAGGGAATGAGCAGTTCTTC. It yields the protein CASSPLAGGGNEQFF.

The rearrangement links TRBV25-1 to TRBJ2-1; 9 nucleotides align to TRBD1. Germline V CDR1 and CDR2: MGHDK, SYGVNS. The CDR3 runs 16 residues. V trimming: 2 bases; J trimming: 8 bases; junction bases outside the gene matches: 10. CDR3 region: CASSEKPGQGIDEQFF. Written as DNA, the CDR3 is TGTGCCAGCAGTGAAAAACCGGGACAGGGTATCGATGAGCAGTTCTTC.

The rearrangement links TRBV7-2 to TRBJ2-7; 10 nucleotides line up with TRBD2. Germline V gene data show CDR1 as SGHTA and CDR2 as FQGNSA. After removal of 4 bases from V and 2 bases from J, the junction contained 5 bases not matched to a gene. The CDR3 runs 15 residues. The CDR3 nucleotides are TGTGCCAGCAGCTCTACTAGCGGGAAAACCTACGAGCAGTACTTC. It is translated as CASSSTSGKTYEQYF.